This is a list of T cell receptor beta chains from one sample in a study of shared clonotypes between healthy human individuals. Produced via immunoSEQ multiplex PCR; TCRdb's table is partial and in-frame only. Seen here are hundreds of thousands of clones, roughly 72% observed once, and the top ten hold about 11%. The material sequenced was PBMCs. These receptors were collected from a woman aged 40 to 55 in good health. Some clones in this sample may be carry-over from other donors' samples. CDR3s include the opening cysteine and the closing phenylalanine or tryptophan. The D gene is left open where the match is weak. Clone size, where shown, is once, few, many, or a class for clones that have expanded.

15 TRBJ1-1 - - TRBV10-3 CAISAQGTLNTEAFF TGTGCCATCAGTGCTCAGGGAACCCTGAACACTGAAGCTTTCTTT
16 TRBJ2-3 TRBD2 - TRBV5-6 CASSPGGGLSTDTQYF TGTGCCAGCAGCCCGGGGGGAGGCCTAAGCACAGATACGCAGTATTTT
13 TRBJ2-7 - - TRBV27 CASSPLSSYEQYF TGTGCCAGCTCCCCCCTCAGCTCCTACGAGCAGTACTTC
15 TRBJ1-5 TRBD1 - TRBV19 CASSLTGAYLRAQHF TGTGCCAGTAGCCTGACAGGGGCCTACTTGAGGGCCCAGCATTTT
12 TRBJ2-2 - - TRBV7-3 CASSLNTGELFF TGTGCCAGCAGCTTAAATACCGGGGAGCTGTTTTTT
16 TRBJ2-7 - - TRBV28 CASSPYASVSSYEQYF TGTGCCAGCAGCCCTTATGCTAGTGTTTCCTCCTACGAGCAGTACTTC
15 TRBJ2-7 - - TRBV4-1 CASSQGVQVDYEQYF TGCGCCAGCAGCCAGGGGGTACAGGTTGACTACGAGCAGTACTTC
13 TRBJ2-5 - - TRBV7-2 CASSSSLDWHLYF TGTGCCAGCAGCTCCTCACTAGACTGGCACCTGTACTTC
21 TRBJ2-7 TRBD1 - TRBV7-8 CASSPRSGTGGGRFRSYEQYF TGTGCCAGCAGCCCTAGATCCGGGACAGGGGGCGGGAGGTTCCGGTCCTACGAGCAGTACTTC
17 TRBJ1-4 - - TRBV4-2 CASSSNIDAGAGEKLFF TGTGCCAGCAGCTCCAACATTGATGCCGGGGCGGGTGAAAAACTGTTTTTT
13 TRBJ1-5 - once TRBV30 CAWSVPGIQPQHF TGTGCCTGGAGTGTACCAGGGATTCAGCCCCAGCATTTT
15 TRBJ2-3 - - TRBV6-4 CASSDSAGHTDTQYF TGTGCCAGCAGTGACTCAGCGGGCCACACAGATACGCAGTATTTT
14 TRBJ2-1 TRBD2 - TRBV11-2 CASSLGTSGDEQFF TGTGCCAGCAGCTTGGGGACTAGCGGGGATGAGCAGTTCTTC
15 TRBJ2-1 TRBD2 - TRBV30 CAWRALSGSSYEQFF TGTGCCTGGAGGGCCCTTAGCGGGAGTTCTTATGAGCAGTTCTTC
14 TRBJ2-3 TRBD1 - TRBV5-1 CASSSTGATDTQYF TGCGCCAGCAGCTCGACAGGGGCCACAGATACGCAGTATTTT
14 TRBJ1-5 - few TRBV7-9 CASSLSTGVQPQHF TGTGCCAGCAGCCTCAGCACGGGGGTCCAGCCCCAGCATTTT
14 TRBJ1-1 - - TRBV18 CASSSLQGQIEAFF TGTGCCAGCTCGAGTTTGCAGGGGCAAATTGAAGCTTTCTTT
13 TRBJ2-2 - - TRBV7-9 CASSLMYTGELFF TGTGCCAGCAGCTTAATGTACACCGGGGAGCTGTTTTTT
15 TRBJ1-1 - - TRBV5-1 CASSLEGGARNEAFF TGCGCCAGCAGCTTGGAGGGGGGCGCAAGAAATGAAGCTTTCTTT
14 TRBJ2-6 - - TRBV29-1 CSVEEGSGANVLTF TGCAGCGTTGAAGAAGGCTCTGGGGCCAACGTCCTGACTTTC
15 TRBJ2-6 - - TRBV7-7 CASSPNPSGANVLTF TGTGCCAGCAGTCCCAACCCCTCTGGGGCCAACGTCCTGACTTTC
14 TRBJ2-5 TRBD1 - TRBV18 CASSPQGAMETQYF TGTGCCAGCTCACCACAGGGGGCGATGGAGACCCAGTACTTC